One and the same sample provided the 5 T cell receptor beta chains below, sequenced in a study of blood T cell repertoires in COVID-19. Produced via immunoSEQ multiplex PCR; TCRdb's table is partial and in-frame only. Among about 260,000 clones, 75% to 90% were seen once, and the ten largest hold over 1.2%. Sequencing used peripheral blood. All receptors come from a woman aged 40-49 years who had recovered from COVID-19.

The chain has TRBV9 and TRBJ2-5; possibly TRBD2 for D (7 bases). From germline, CDR1 is SGDLS and CDR2 YYNGEE. V lost 0 bases to trimming and J lost 4 bases, with 10 bases between them. This CDR3 spans 14 amino acids. In nucleotides, the CDR3 is TGTGCCAGCAGCGTAGATGGGGGGGCAGAGACCCAGTACTTC. It specifies CASSVDGGAETQYF.

The genes are TRBV6-5 and TRBJ2-3; TRBD2 matches 11 bases. Trimming took 1 base from V and 0 from J; bases not matched to a gene: 0. CDR1 and CDR2 (germline): MNHEY, SVGAGI. This CDR3 is 16 amino acids long. CDR3 nucleotide sequence: TGTGCCAGCAGTTACTTAGCGGGGGGGAGCACAGATACGCAGTATTTT. Translated: CASSYLAGGSTDTQYF.

The rearrangement uses TRBV19 and TRBJ1-5; TRBD1 matches 7 bases. The CDR3 runs to 16 residues. Germline V lookup: CDR1 LNHDA, CDR2 SQIVND (reference sequence). Trimming took 9 bases from V and 5 from J; bases not matched to a gene: 16. This CDR3 is CASVKEQGMRHQPQHF. The CDR3, as DNA: TGTGCCAGCGTAAAAGAACAGGGGATGCGCCATCAGCCCCAGCATTTT.

This clone was observed many times. This chain links TRBV6-2 or TRBV6-3 with TRBJ2-4, with D possibly TRBD2 on 6 matching bases. From germline, CDR1 is MNHEY and CDR2 SVGEGT. Deletions cut 1 base from V and 9 bases from J, with 10 bases between. CDR3 size: 13 residues. The CDR3 sequence is CASSYYRESIQYF. The CDR3 DNA reads as TGTGCCAGCAGTTACTATCGGGAGAGCATTCAGTACTTC.

This rearrangement joins TRBV9 to TRBJ1-2, with D uncertain. This CDR3 is 15 amino acids long. The germline CDR1 and CDR2 sequences are SGDLS and YYNGEE. Trimming removed 0 bases at V and 1 base at J, with 10 bases between. CDR3 protein: CASSVARMDNYGYTF. In nucleotides, the CDR3 is TGTGCCAGCAGCGTAGCCAGGATGGATAACTATGGCTACACCTTC.